The clone carrying this T cell receptor (beta chain) was seen many times. Antigen unknown. This entry belongs to a study of T cell repertoires in cytomegalovirus infection. The overall study: CMV epitopes in the study were HLA-C-restricted (recently identified) and HLA-B-restricted (well studied). Public TCR beta signatures indicated both CMV infection and matching HLA type.

Study outcomes and limitations: HLA-C-restricted CMV-specific TCR beta clonotypes were dominant in the ex vivo response. Cumulative frequency of public TCR beta families picked out carriers of CMV plus the relevant HLA.

TCRdb reanalysed the reads using MiXCR and keeps one entry per CDR3 protein. Of hundreds of thousands of distinct CDR3 sequences in the sample, less than 40% are singletons; the top ten hold roughly 13%. This CDR3 has 15 residues. Germline-derived CDR1 and CDR2 are MNHNS and SASEGT. V was pared by 5 bases and J by 5 bases, with 13 bases between. The sequence derives from a human donor in good health (CMV status not recorded). Some clones in this sample may be carry-over from other donors' samples. The J gene is TRBJ1-6, the V gene TRBV6-1; D perhaps matches TRBD1 (5 bases). The starting material was cultured CD8+ T cells from PBMCs, obtained from culture after CMV antigen stimulation. The CDR3 here is CASSQRQSHNSPLHF. CDR3 DNA sequence: TGTGCCAGCAGTCAGCGACAGAGTCATAATTCACCCCTCCACTTT.